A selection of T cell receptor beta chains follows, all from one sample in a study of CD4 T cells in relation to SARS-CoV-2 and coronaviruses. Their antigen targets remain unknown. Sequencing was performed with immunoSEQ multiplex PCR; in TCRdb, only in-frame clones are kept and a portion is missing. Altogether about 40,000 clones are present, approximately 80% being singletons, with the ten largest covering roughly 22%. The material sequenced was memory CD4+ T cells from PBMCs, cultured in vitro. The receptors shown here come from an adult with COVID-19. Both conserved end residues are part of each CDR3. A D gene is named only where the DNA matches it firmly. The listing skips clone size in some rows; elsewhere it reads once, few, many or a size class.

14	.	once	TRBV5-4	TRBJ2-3	TGTGCCAGCAGCGTTTCCTCTAGCACAGATACGCAGTATTTT	CASSVSSSTDTQYF
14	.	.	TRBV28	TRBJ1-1	TGTGCCAGCAGTTTGCGATGGAGGAACACTGAAGCTTTCTTT	CASSLRWRNTEAFF
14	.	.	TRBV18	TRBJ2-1	TGTGCCAGCTCACCAGGGGTAGCGGAAAATGAGCAGTTCTTC	CASSPGVAENEQFF
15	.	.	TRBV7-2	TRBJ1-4	TGTGCCAGCAGCTTAAACAGTCCCCCATTTGAAAAACTGTTTTTT	CASSLNSPPFEKLFF
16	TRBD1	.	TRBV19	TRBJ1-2	TGTGCCAGTAGTGTCACCGGGACAGGTTCCTCGTCTGGCTACACCTTC	CASSVTGTGSSSGYTF
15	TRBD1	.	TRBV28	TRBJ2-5	TGTGCCAGCAGGAGTAGACAGGGGGCTAGGGAGACCCAGTACTTC	CASRSRQGARETQYF
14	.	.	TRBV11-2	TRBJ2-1	TGTGCCAGCAGCTTATTACAGGGATACAATGAGCAGTTCTTC	CASSLLQGYNEQFF
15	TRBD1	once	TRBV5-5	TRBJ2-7	TGTGCCAGCAGCCGAAAGACAGGGGTAGCTTACGAGCAGTACTTC	CASSRKTGVAYEQYF
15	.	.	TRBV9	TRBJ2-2	TGTGCCAGCAGCGTACAGGACCTGAACACCGGGGAGCTGTTTTTT	CASSVQDLNTGELFF
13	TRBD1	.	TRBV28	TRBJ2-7	TGTGCCAGCAGGGGGACAGTAGGGTACGAGCAGTACTTC	CASRGTVGYEQYF